This TCR beta chain was sequenced in a study of regulatory T cells in long-lasting Graves disease. General study points: Patients with persistent disease showed a bias toward TRBV28, TRBJ1-2 and TRBJ2-5.

The germline CDR1 and CDR2 sequences are MNHEY and SMNVEV (reference sequence). This CDR3 contains 15 residues. Deletions cut 4 bases from V and 5 bases from J, with 15 bases between. In regard to this clonotype: Its antigen is currently unknown.

Library construction for TCR beta used iRepertoire HTBI primers and Arm-PCR of CDR3 regions. TCRdb recomputed calls from the multiplex PCR reads with MiXCR, one row per CDR3 protein. The sample gives around 450,000 distinct CDR3 sequences, roughly 21% of which show up once; approximately 6.4% is in the top ten. Time point denoted: persistent/refractory GD, antithyroid drugs over 5 years with positive TRAb. The TCR library was made from RNA that had been extracted from PBMCs in TRIzol. This sample comprised peripheral blood mononuclear cells (PBMCs), obtained when the disease was refractory, from a patient treated with antithyroid drugs. This receptor was taken from a female donor with Graves disease. This rearrangement joins TRBV27 to TRBJ2-1; D may be TRBD1 (6 bases). CDR3 sequence reads: CASSYGPGTHNEQFF. In DNA, the CDR3 is TGTGCCAGCAGTTATGGCCCGGGGACACACAATGAGCAGTTCTTC.